Included here is one TCR beta chain sequence, with context. What it binds is not known. The sample belongs to a study of cytomegalovirus exposure and HLA in healthy donors. Study information: The Caucasian-associated ancestry cluster contained about 80% of the approximately 400 genotyped donors.

Donors counted as nominally healthy when sampled, yet unrecorded immune exposures were likely. The PCR contained 60 Vbeta and 13 Jbeta primers. The protocol was immunoSEQ multiplex PCR, while the TCRdb copy is restricted to in-frame clones and leaves out a portion. The sample yields about 200,000 clones, 80% to 85% seen once. Germline V gives CDR1 WNHNN, CDR2 SYGVQD (reference sequence). V lost 5 bases and J lost 6; bases outside the gene matches: 4. This CDR3 is built from 14 residues. General observations from the study: Reportedly, HLA-A and HLA-B alleles of most subjects were accurately predicted from TCR beta. The study recorded 164 TCR beta chains that were cytomegalovirus-associated.

Sequenced material: PBMCs. The receptor comes from a woman between 45 and 65 years old in good health and CMV-seropositive. The chain recombines TRBV10-1 with TRBJ2-2; TRBD1 aligns across 9 bases. DNA for the CDR3: TGCGCCAGCAGTACGGGACAGGGCGCCGGGGAGCTGTTTTTT. It yields the protein CASSTGQGAGELFF.